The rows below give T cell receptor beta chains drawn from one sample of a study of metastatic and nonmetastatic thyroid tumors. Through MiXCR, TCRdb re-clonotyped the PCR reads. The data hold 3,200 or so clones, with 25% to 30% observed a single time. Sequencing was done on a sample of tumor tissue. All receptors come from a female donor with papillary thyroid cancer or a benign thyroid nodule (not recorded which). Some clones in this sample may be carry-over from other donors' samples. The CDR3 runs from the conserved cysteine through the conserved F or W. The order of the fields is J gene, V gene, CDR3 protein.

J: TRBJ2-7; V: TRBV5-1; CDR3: CASSWDRVGYEQYF
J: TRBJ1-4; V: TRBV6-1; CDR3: CASTGGRATNEKLFF
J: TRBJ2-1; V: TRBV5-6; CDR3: CASSSLGIPYNEQFF
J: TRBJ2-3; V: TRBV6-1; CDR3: CASSDFRGRTDTQYF
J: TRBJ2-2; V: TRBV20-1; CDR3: CSATATGELVGELFF
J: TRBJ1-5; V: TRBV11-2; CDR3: CASSLQGNNQPQHF
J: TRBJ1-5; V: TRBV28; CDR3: CASSPPRGPQHF
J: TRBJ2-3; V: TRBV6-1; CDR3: CASRLRLGLAGFTQYF
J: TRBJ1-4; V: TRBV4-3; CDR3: CASSQDSTGTNEKLFF
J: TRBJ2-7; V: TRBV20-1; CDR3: CSAREGRAYEQYF
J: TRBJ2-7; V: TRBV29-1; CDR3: CSVPTGGYEQYF
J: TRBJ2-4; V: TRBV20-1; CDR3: CSARDINIQYF
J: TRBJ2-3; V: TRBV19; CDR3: CSSSRDLREDTQYF
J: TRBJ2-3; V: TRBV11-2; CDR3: CASSTRGGSADTQYF
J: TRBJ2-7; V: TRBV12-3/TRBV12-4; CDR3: CASLKDSLPYEQYF
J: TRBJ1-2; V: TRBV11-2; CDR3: CASSRLYGYTF
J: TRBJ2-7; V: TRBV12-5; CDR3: CASGQGPYEQYF
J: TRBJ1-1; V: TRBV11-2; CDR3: CASSESYQHDRDTEAFF
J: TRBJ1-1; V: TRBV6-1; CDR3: CASSDWGSEAFF